The rows below give T cell receptor beta chains drawn from one sample of a study of pediatric ulcerative colitis. Method: immunoSEQ multiplex PCR; TCRdb's copy keeps in-frame clones and lacks some. The table lists 35,000 to 45,000 clones, 65% to 85% of them singletons. The source material was gut tissue. These receptors were collected from a boy between 10 and 17 years old with severe ulcerative colitis. Each CDR3 is given with its conserved first and last residue. The D gene is left open where the match is weak. A row's size may be missing; if present it is once, few, many or a size class.

TRBD1	TRBV7-9	.	TRBJ1-1	TGTGCCAGCAGCTCAGACAGGGCAAGTGAAGCTTTCTTT	CASSSDRASEAFF
.	TRBV11-1	.	TRBJ2-1	TGTGCCAGCAGCCGAACTTTGTGGGGGCTCGGCGATGAGCAGTTCTTC	CASSRTLWGLGDEQFF
.	TRBV7-9	.	TRBJ2-5	TGTGCCAGCAGCTCCCCCGGGACTCCGCGTGAGACCCAGTACTTC	CASSSPGTPRETQYF
.	TRBV30	.	TRBJ2-5	TGTGCCTGGAGTGTAGGCAGGGCCCAAGAGACCCAGTACTTC	CAWSVGRAQETQYF
TRBD2	TRBV9	.	TRBJ2-7	TGTGCCAGCAGCGTAGGCGGGGGGGCCAGCGAGCAGTACTTC	CASSVGGGASEQYF
TRBD1	TRBV11-2	.	TRBJ1-4	TGTGCCAGCAGCTGGCTCGGACAGGGGAGGGAAAAACTGTTTTTT	CASSWLGQGREKLFF
TRBD2	TRBV5-1	.	TRBJ2-3	TGCGCCAGCAGCCCGTGGGGGGCTAGCGGGGGGCTCTACACAGATACGCAGTATTTT	CASSPWGASGGLYTDTQYF
TRBD2	TRBV6-5	.	TRBJ2-1	TGTGCCAGCAGTTACTCTGCGGGGGGGCCGAATGAGCAGTTCTTC	CASSYSAGGPNEQFF
.	TRBV10-3	once	TRBJ2-3	TGTGCCAGTAGTGGGGGGGCCGGAGATACGCAGTATTTT	CASSGGAGDTQYF
TRBD2	TRBV7-2	.	TRBJ2-3	TGTGCCAGCATTCGGCGGGGGGCGCCAAGCACAGATACGCAGTATTTT	CASIRRGAPSTDTQYF
.	TRBV6-5	once	TRBJ2-2	TGTGCCAGCAGTACGGGGGCCCGGACCGGGGAGCTGTTTTTT	CASSTGARTGELFF
.	TRBV28	.	TRBJ2-3	TGTGCCAGCAGCGATTGGCAGGGCCCAGATACGCAGTATTTT	CASSDWQGPDTQYF
.	TRBV9	few	TRBJ2-1	TGTGCCAGCAGCGTAGGTCAGGGTGGTGGGCATGAGCAGTTCTTC	CASSVGQGGGHEQFF
.	TRBV6-1	.	TRBJ2-7	TGTGCCAGCGTGAACTACGAGCAGTACTTC	CASVNYEQYF
TRBD1	TRBV7-2	once	TRBJ2-6	TGTGCCAGCAGCCCACAGGGGACTGGGGCCAACGTCCTGACTTTC	CASSPQGTGANVLTF
TRBD2	TRBV27	.	TRBJ2-3	TGTGCCAGCAGTCTCAATAGTGGGGGGGAGACAGATACGCAGTATTTT	CASSLNSGGETDTQYF
.	TRBV2	.	TRBJ2-5	TGTGCCAGCACCCTGGGATCAGAGACCCAGTACTTC	CASTLGSETQYF
.	TRBV4-1	few	TRBJ1-2	TGCGCCAGCAGCCAAGATTCGAACCTACCGAGAGGCTACACCTTC	CASSQDSNLPRGYTF
.	TRBV10-1	.	TRBJ1-1	TGCGCCAGCAGTGAGTCGTTGCTGGGTGCTGGTGAAGCTTTCTTT	CASSESLLGAGEAFF
TRBD1	TRBV18	.	TRBJ1-2	TGTGCCAGCTCATCCGGGACAGGAAACTATGGCTACACCTTC	CASSSGTGNYGYTF
.	TRBV6-5	.	TRBJ1-2	TGTGCCAGCAGCGTAGACAGGTTGGGGGGTGGCTACACCTTC	CASSVDRLGGGYTF
.	TRBV5-4	few	TRBJ1-1	TGTGCCAGCAGCCCGAGGGACGAGAACACTGAAGCTTTCTTT	CASSPRDENTEAFF
.	TRBV15	.	TRBJ1-1	TGTGCCACCAGCAGAGAAATTGGGGGAATCGAAGCTTTCTTT	CATSREIGGIEAFF
.	TRBV19	.	TRBJ2-3	TGTGCCAGTACCGGTTTAGATACGCAGTATTTT	CASTGLDTQYF
.	TRBV7-2	few	TRBJ1-5	TGTGCCAGCAGCGACTACAGCGTGCGGCCCCAGCATTTT	CASSDYSVRPQHF
TRBD1	TRBV9	.	TRBJ2-4	TGTGCCAGCAGCCCGGGGGACAGGGAGAGCCAGTACTTC	CASSPGDRESQYF
.	TRBV20-1	.	TRBJ1-6	TGCAGTGCTAGAGATCGGGACACCCTCCACTTT	CSARDRDTLHF
.	TRBV4-1	.	TRBJ1-3	TGCGCCAGCAGCCAAGAGCTCGGACACCACTCTGGAAACACCATATATTTT	CASSQELGHHSGNTIYF
.	TRBV30	once	TRBJ1-1	TGTGCCTGGAGTAGGGTGGGCACTGAAGCTTTCTTT	CAWSRVGTEAFF
.	TRBV5-4	.	TRBJ2-1	TGTGCCAGCAGCTGGACCCGGGACTTAAACAATGAGCAGTTCTTC	CASSWTRDLNNEQFF
TRBD1	TRBV25-1	.	TRBJ2-7	TGTGCCAGCAGGATGGGACAGGGGGCGTACGAGCAGTACTTC	CASRMGQGAYEQYF
.	TRBV5-1	.	TRBJ2-7	TGCGCCAGCAGCCCGCCAACAAACTACGAGCAGTACTTC	CASSPPTNYEQYF
.	TRBV4-1	few	TRBJ2-7	TGCGCCAGCAGCCAAGAGAGATTAGTAGGGGAGCAGTACTTC	CASSQERLVGEQYF
.	TRBV6-8	.	TRBJ2-7	TGTGCCAGCAGTTACCTACGGGACGGCTACGAGCAGTACTTC	CASSYLRDGYEQYF
TRBD1	TRBV5-1	medium-sized	TRBJ1-1	TGCGCCAGCAGCTTGGTGGGACAGGGAGGGACTGAAGCTTTCTTT	CASSLVGQGGTEAFF